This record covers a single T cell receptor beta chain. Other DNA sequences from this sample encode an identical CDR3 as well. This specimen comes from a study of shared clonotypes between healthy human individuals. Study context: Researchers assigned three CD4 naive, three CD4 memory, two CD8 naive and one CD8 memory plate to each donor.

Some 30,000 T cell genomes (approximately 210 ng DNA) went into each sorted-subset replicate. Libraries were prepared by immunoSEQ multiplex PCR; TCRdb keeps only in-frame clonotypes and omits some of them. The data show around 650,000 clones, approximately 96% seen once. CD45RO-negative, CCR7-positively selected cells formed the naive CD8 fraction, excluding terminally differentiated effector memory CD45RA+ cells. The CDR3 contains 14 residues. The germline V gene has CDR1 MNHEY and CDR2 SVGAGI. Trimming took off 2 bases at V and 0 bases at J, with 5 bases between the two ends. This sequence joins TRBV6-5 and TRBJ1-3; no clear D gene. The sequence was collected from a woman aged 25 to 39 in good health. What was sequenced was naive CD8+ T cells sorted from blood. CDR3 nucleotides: TGTGCCAGCAGTTACGCAGGCTCTGGAAACACCATATATTTT. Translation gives CASSYAGSGNTIYF.